The clone carrying this TCR beta chain occurred once. Its antigen is currently unknown. Sorted-subset replicate PCR reactions contained 200 ng DNA, corresponding to tens of thousands of T cell genomes. Profiling relied on immunoSEQ multiplex PCR, and the TCRdb table lists in-frame clones only, not all of them. The table records 1.5 million to 2.5 million clones, about 95% of them present only once. Naive CD8 cells lacked CD45RO and underwent positive selection for CCR7, leaving out terminally differentiated effector memory CD45RA+ cells. These data come from a study of shared clonotypes between healthy human individuals. Overall study results and limits: In general, naive subsets displayed greater estimated richness than memory subsets did. The expectation was that sequencing depth would affect clonotype sharing among donors.

Germline V CDR1 and CDR2: SGHDT, YYEEEE. The trim removed 7 bases at V and 3 bases at J, leaving 8 bases unmatched. The CDR3 runs to 14 residues. The chain combines TRBV5-6 with TRBJ2-7; 9 positions agree with TRBD1. Input material: naive CD8+ T cells sorted from blood. The TCR was taken from a man aged 18 to 35 in good health. CDR3 in DNA: TGTGCCAGCGGTAGTGGACAGGGGTTCTACGAGCAGTACTTC. Translated: CASGSGQGFYEQYF.